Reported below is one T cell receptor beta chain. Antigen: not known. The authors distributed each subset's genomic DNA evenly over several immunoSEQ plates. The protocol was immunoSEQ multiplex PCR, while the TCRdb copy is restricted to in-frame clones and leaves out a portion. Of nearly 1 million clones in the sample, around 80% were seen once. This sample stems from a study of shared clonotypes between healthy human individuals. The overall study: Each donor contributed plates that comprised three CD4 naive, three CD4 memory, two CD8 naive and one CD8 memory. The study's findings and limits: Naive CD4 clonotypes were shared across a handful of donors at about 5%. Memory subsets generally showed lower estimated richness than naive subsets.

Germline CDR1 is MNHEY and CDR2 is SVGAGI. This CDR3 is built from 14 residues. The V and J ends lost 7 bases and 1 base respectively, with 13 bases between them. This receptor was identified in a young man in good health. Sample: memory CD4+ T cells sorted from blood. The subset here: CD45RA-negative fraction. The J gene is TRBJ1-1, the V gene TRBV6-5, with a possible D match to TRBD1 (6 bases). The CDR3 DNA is TGTGCCAGCAAGATGGGGGCATGGAACACTGAAGCTTTCTTT. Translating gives CASKMGAWNTEAFF.